Below are 9 T cell receptor beta chains sequenced from a single sample in a study of CD8 T cells in Susac syndrome. RNA totalling about 0.5 to 1 ug underwent reverse transcription with random hexamers. In TCRdb, the immunoSEQ multiplex PCR reads were re-called with MiXCR into one record per CDR3 protein. The sample holds fewer than 150,000 distinct CDR3 sequences, approximately 93% seen once. The sequencing sample was made of CD8+ T cells from PBMCs. The receptors stem from a human donor in good health.

The chain joins TRBV7-8 to TRBJ2-3; D perhaps matches TRBD2 (5 bases). The CDR3 sequence is 16 residues long. CDR1 SGHVS and CDR2 FQNEAQ come from the germline V gene. Trimming removed 1 base at V and 0 bases at J, with 11 bases between. CDR3 sequence reads: CASSLVAGTSTDTQYF. CDR3 nucleotide sequence: TGTGCCAGCAGCTTAGTGGCGGGCACTAGCACAGATACGCAGTATTTT.

The rearrangement links TRBV6-5 to TRBJ1-1, with 7 bases aligning to TRBD1. Germline V gene data show CDR1 as MNHEY and CDR2 as SVGAGI. V shed 5 bases, J shed 2 bases, and the junction held 8 bases outside the gene matches. The CDR3 sequence is 15 residues long. The CDR3 DNA is TGTGCCAGCAGTGCCCTACAGGGGATAAACACTGAAGCTTTCTTT. It encodes CASSALQGINTEAFF.

This chain connects TRBV27 to TRBJ2-7; unclear D gene. Trimming stripped 3 bases from V and 2 bases from J, with 11 bases between. The CDR3 totals 14 residues. CDR1 is MNHEY, CDR2 SMNVEV, per germline (reference sequence). In DNA, the CDR3 is TGTGCCAGCAGTTTCGGGCCGGTCCCCTACGAGCAGTACTTC. Amino acid sequence: CASSFGPVPYEQYF.

This chain joins TRBV7-2 and TRBJ1-1; D ambiguous. This CDR3 is built from 12 residues. The V end lost 1 base, the J end lost 6 bases, and 6 bases lay between the germline ends. Germline CDR1 and CDR2: SGHTA and FQGNSA. The CDR3 nucleotides read TGTGCCAGCAGCTTAGACAGCCCTGAAGCTTTCTTT. It is translated as CASSLDSPEAFF.

The chain couples TRBV7-9 to TRBJ1-5, with a possible D match to TRBD1 (5 bases). This CDR3 comprises 16 residues. Germline V gives CDR1 SEHNR, CDR2 FQNEAQ (reference sequence). V lost 1 base and J 0 bases, leaving 10 bases between the germline ends. CDR3 nucleotides: TGTGCCAGCAGCTTAGGGGAAGGGGTTAGCAATCAGCCCCAGCATTTT. Residues: CASSLGEGVSNQPQHF.

This chain connects TRBV28 to TRBJ1-5; D is perhaps TRBD1 (5 bases). The CDR3 is made up of 15 amino acids. Germline loops: CDR1 MDHEN, CDR2 SYDVKM. The V and J ends lost 1 base and 6 bases respectively, with 13 bases between them. Here the CDR3 DNA reads TGTGCCAGCAGTTTATACCAGGGTGCGGGTCAGCCCCAGCATTTT. Translating gives CASSLYQGAGQPQHF.

The V and J genes are TRBV5-4 and TRBJ2-1; unclear D gene. V dropped 0 bases and J dropped 1 base, with 8 bases sitting between them. Germline V gives CDR1 SGHNT, CDR2 YYREEE (reference sequence). The CDR3 is 15 amino acids. The CDR3 sequence: CASSLVFESYNEQFF. CDR3 nucleotides: TGTGCCAGCAGCTTGGTATTCGAATCCTACAATGAGCAGTTCTTC. Together with reference TRBV5-4 and TRBJ2-1, the CDR3 gives the full variable domain: ETGVTQSPTHLIKTRGQQVTLRCSSQSGHNTVSWYQQALGQGPQFIFQYYREEENGRGNFPPRFSGLQFPNYSSELNVNALELDDSALYLCASSLVFESYNEQFFGPGTRLTVL.

V and J are TRBV29-1 and TRBJ2-2; tentatively, D is TRBD1 (6 bases). Germline CDR1 SQVTM, CDR2 ANQGSEA. With 0 bases removed from V and 1 base from J, the gap between germline ends came to 9 bases. The CDR3 covers 15 residues. This CDR3 reads CSVEDRDKNTGELFF. Here the CDR3 DNA reads TGCAGCGTTGAAGATCGGGACAAGAACACCGGGGAGCTGTTTTTT.

J is TRBJ2-3 and V is TRBV7-9, with TRBD1 identical over 9 bases. Germline trimming cut 5 bases from V and 6 bases from J; bases unmatched to any gene: 9. This CDR3 has 15 amino acids. CDR1 is SEHNR, CDR2 FQNEAQ, per germline (reference sequence). CDR3 nucleotide sequence: TGTGCCAGCAGCCCCAGGACAGGGGAGCTGGATACGCAGTATTTT. The encoded protein is CASSPRTGELDTQYF.